The 3 T cell receptor beta chains presented below share a single source sample, sequenced in a study of cytomegalovirus exposure and HLA in healthy donors. Both 60 Vbeta primers and 13 Jbeta primers went into the PCR. Measured with immunoSEQ multiplex PCR; TCRdb has only the in-frame clones, and not every one. This sample has around 100,000 clones, with roughly 70% found just once. Sample: PBMCs. The receptors here all came from a woman between 18 and 30 years old in good health and CMV-seropositive.

V usage is TRBV9 and J usage is TRBJ2-7, with a tentative D call TRBD2 (5 bases). V was pared by 0 bases and J by 4 bases, with 11 bases between. Looked up from germline, CDR1 is SGDLS and CDR2 is YYNGEE. The CDR3 has 14 amino acids. DNA of the CDR3: TGTGCCAGCAGCGTAGCGGACTCGGGGTACGAGCAGTACTTC. Encoded protein: CASSVADSGYEQYF. The variable domain in full, completed from reference TRBV9 and TRBJ2-7, reads DSGVTQTPKHLITATGQRVTLRCSPRSGDLSVYWYQQSLDQGLQFLIQYYNGEERAKGNILERFSAQQFPDLHSELNLSSLELGDSALYFCASSVADSGYEQYFGPGTRLTVT.

CDR3 protein: CASSPGGTNYGYTF. In DNA, the CDR3 is TGTGCCAGCAGCCCCGGGGGGACAAACTATGGCTACACCTTC. This chain joins TRBV9 and TRBJ1-2, with D perhaps TRBD1 (6 bases). The length of the CDR3 is 14 residues. Germline assignment: CDR1 SGDLS and CDR2 YYNGEE. V lost 4 bases and J lost 2, with 12 bases in between.

The V call is TRBV4-3, the J call TRBJ1-2, with D possibly being TRBD1 (6 bases). This CDR3 is built from 12 residues. The germline V gene encodes CDR1 LGHNA and CDR2 YSLEER. Trimming left V 5 bases short and J 5 bases short, with 9 bases between. CDR3 bases: TGCGCCAGCAGCGCAGACAGGTATGGCTACACCTTC. Amino acid sequence: CASSADRYGYTF.